Listed below are T cell receptor beta chains from one sample, sequenced in a study of shared clonotypes between healthy human individuals. The method was immunoSEQ multiplex PCR; TCRdb's version includes in-frame clones alone and lacks a portion of them. The data hold about 660,000 clones, with 74% observed a single time. Sample: memory CD4+ T cells sorted from blood. The receptors were gathered from a woman between 25 and 40 years old in good health. CDR3s include the opening cysteine and the closing phenylalanine or tryptophan. A D gene is named only where the DNA matches it firmly. Some rows have no size entry. The others give once, few or many, or a class for an expanded clone.

.	TRBV28	.	TRBJ2-5	CASSQRGGRQETQYF	TGTGCCAGCAGTCAAAGGGGGGGGCGGCAAGAGACCCAGTACTTC
.	TRBV19	.	TRBJ1-1	CASSSRSENTEAFF	TGTGCCAGTAGTTCAAGATCCGAGAACACTGAAGCTTTCTTT
few	TRBV19	.	TRBJ2-3	CASSLKQGEVHTQYF	TGTGCCAGTAGTCTCAAACAGGGAGAGGTGCATACGCAGTATTTT
.	TRBV6-5	.	TRBJ1-2	CASSRGLNYGYTF	TGTGCCAGCTCCAGGGGCCTTAACTATGGCTACACCTTC
many	TRBV10-1	.	TRBJ2-1	CASSKGSYNEQFF	TGCGCCAGTAGTAAGGGCTCCTACAATGAGCAGTTCTTC
.	TRBV5-5	.	TRBJ2-6	CASSLGRSNVLTF	TGTGCCAGCAGCTTGGGGCGGTCCAACGTCCTGACTTTC
.	TRBV18	.	TRBJ2-2	CASSPRTIPNTGELFF	TGTGCCAGCTCACCACGGACCATACCAAACACCGGGGAGCTGTTTTTT
.	TRBV19	.	TRBJ2-6	CASSIGQVSGANVLTF	TGTGCCAGTAGTATCGGTCAAGTCTCTGGGGCCAACGTCCTGACTTTC
once	TRBV28	.	TRBJ2-7	CASMDSYEQYF	TGTGCCAGCATGGACTCCTACGAGCAGTACTTC
.	TRBV18	TRBD2	TRBJ2-7	CASSPQRELTYEQYF	TGTGCCAGCTCACCACAGCGGGAGTTAACCTACGAGCAGTACTTC
.	TRBV5-1	.	TRBJ2-5	CASSLTSWGETQYF	TGCGCCAGCAGCTTAACTAGCTGGGGAGAGACCCAGTACTTC
.	TRBV5-1	.	TRBJ2-1	CASSLPRDNNNEQFF	TGCGCCAGCAGCTTGCCCCGGGACAACAACAATGAGCAGTTCTTC
.	TRBV7-2	TRBD2	TRBJ2-1	CASSSYSGRQFF	TGTGCCAGCAGCTCCTATAGCGGGAGGCAGTTCTTC
.	TRBV25-1	.	TRBJ2-4	CASSERGQGRDIQYF	TGTGCCAGCAGTGAACGAGGGCAGGGGAGGGACATTCAGTACTTC
.	TRBV4-1	TRBD1	TRBJ2-7	CASSQDPAGGTYEQYF	TGCGCCAGCAGCCAAGATCCGGCAGGGGGCACCTACGAGCAGTACTTC
.	TRBV6-1	.	TRBJ1-4	CAAGRAGGEKLFF	TGTGCCGCTGGGAGGGCGGGGGGCGAAAAACTGTTTTTT
few	TRBV7-2	.	TRBJ2-2	CASSLTSISGELFF	TGTGCCAGCAGCTTGACTAGTATTTCCGGGGAGCTGTTTTTT
few	TRBV4-1	.	TRBJ2-6	CASSQDEASGANVLTF	TGCGCCAGCAGCCAAGATGAGGCCTCTGGGGCCAACGTCCTGACTTTC
few	TRBV25-1	.	TRBJ2-7	CASSDPTYEQYF	TGTGCCAGCAGTGACCCCACCTACGAGCAGTACTTC
.	TRBV25-1	TRBD1	TRBJ1-4	CASRQDRGRNEKLFF	TGTGCCAGCAGACAAGACAGGGGGCGAAATGAAAAACTGTTTTTT
few	TRBV11-2	.	TRBJ1-1	CASSKLQGGKGQEAFF	TGTGCCAGCAGCAAGCTGCAGGGAGGTAAAGGACAGGAAGCTTTCTTT
.	TRBV11-2	TRBD2	TRBJ2-1	CASSLAPLAGVNEQFF	TGTGCCAGCAGCTTAGCCCCTTTAGCGGGAGTAAATGAGCAGTTCTTC
.	TRBV5-6	TRBD1	TRBJ1-4	CASRATGLNEKLFF	TGTGCCAGCAGGGCGACAGGGTTGAATGAAAAACTGTTTTTT
.	TRBV5-1	.	TRBJ2-3	CASRLGADTQYF	TGCGCCAGCAGGCTGGGGGCAGATACGCAGTATTTT
.	TRBV6-5	TRBD1	TRBJ2-2	CASKVTGNTGELFF	TGTGCCAGCAAGGTGACAGGGAATACCGGGGAGCTGTTTTTT
.	TRBV27	.	TRBJ2-5	CASRITWYQETQYF	TGTGCCAGCAGAATCACGTGGTACCAAGAGACCCAGTACTTC
.	TRBV19	.	TRBJ1-3	CASSRRQAGSGNTIYF	TGTGCCAGTAGTAGAAGACAGGCCGGCTCTGGAAACACCATATATTTT
.	TRBV5-4	.	TRBJ2-5	CASSLGTFQETQYF	TGTGCCAGCAGCTTGGGGACATTTCAAGAGACCCAGTACTTC